Listed here are 25 T cell receptor beta chains from one sample, sequenced in a study of cytomegalovirus exposure and HLA in healthy donors. The study ran its PCR with 60 Vbeta and 13 Jbeta primers. The repertoire was sequenced with immunoSEQ multiplex PCR; TCRdb's copy has only in-frame clones and lacks some. This sample yields about 160,000 clones, of which under 90% are seen a single time; approximately 1.6% belongs to the top ten. Material for sequencing was PBMCs. The receptors originated from a male donor in good health and CMV-seronegative.

This clone was detected only once. The chain couples TRBV4-1 to TRBJ1-2; TRBD1 matches 7 bases. CDR1 is MGHRA and CDR2 is YSYEKL in the germline V gene. The trim removed 1 base at V and 3 bases at J, leaving 5 bases unmatched. The CDR3 totals 15 residues. The CDR3 coding sequence is TGCGCCAGCAGCCAAGTAGACAGGGCCGACTATGGCTACACCTTC. Translated: CASSQVDRADYGYTF.

V and J are TRBV27 and TRBJ1-2; 8 bases fit TRBD1. The CDR3 is 14 amino acids. V shed 2 bases and J 4 bases; nucleotides not matched to a gene: 3. Germline V gives CDR1 MNHEY, CDR2 SMNVEV (reference sequence). This CDR3 is CASSLIGTGYGYTF. CDR3 DNA: TGTGCCAGCAGTTTAATAGGGACAGGCTATGGCTACACCTTC.

The rearrangement joins TRBV19 to TRBJ1-1, with D possibly matching TRBD1 (5 bases). Trimming stripped 9 bases from V and 0 bases from J, with 8 bases between. Germline CDR1 and CDR2: LNHDA and SQIVND (reference sequence). This CDR3 is built from 12 residues. DNA for the CDR3: TGTGCCAGCCGACAGATGAACACTGAAGCTTTCTTT. Translating it yields CASRQMNTEAFF.

This rearrangement joins TRBV30 to TRBJ1-6; D remains unclear. V was pared by 0 bases and J by 8 bases, with 11 bases between. This CDR3 region has 14 residues. CDR1 is GTSNPN and CDR2 is SVGIG in the germline V gene (reference sequence). The CDR3 bases are TGTGCCTGGAGTGTATGGGTTGAGGATTCACCCCTCCACTTT. The encoded protein is CAWSVWVEDSPLHF.

The chain is built from TRBV27 and TRBJ2-1, with 7 bases that match TRBD2. The CDR3 loop spans 14 amino acids. Germline lookup yields CDR1 MNHEY and CDR2 SMNVEV (reference sequence). V shed 3 bases, J shed 8 bases, and the junction held 7 bases outside the gene matches. The CDR3: CASSLGGFSYEQFF. Written as DNA, the CDR3 is TGTGCCAGCAGTTTGGGGGGGTTTTCTTATGAGCAGTTCTTC.

The chain is built from TRBV4-1 and TRBJ2-7; D ambiguous. In germline, CDR1 is MGHRA, CDR2 YSYEKL. V lost 1 base and J 0 bases, leaving 10 bases between the germline ends. CDR3 length: 15 amino acids. The CDR3 DNA sequence: TGCGCCAGCAGCCAAGTTCAGGTGAGCTCCTACGAGCAGTACTTC. It codes for CASSQVQVSSYEQYF.

V is TRBV9 and J is TRBJ2-5; 16 bases match TRBD2. The CDR3 covers 16 residues. V shed 4 bases and J 5 bases; nucleotides not matched to a gene: 5. Looked up from germline, CDR1 is SGDLS and CDR2 is YYNGEE. CDR3 loop: CASSQGLAGGRETQYF. The CDR3 nucleotides are TGTGCCAGCAGCCAGGGACTAGCGGGAGGGCGTGAGACCCAGTACTTC.

V usage is TRBV28 and J usage is TRBJ2-5; 8 nucleotides line up with TRBD2. V lost 0 bases and J lost 5; bases outside the gene matches: 8. Germline V gene sequence: CDR1 MDHEN, CDR2 SYDVKM. CDR3 length: 16 amino acids. The CDR3 bases are TGTGCCAGCAGTTTATGTCTAGCGGGTGAGTTGGAGACCCAGTACTTC. Its translation is CASSLCLAGELETQYF.

This rearrangement joins TRBV6-1 to TRBJ1-2; 7 bases line up with TRBD1. The germline CDR1 and CDR2 sequences are MNHNS and SASEGT. This CDR3 is built from 15 residues. The junction had 8 bases not matched to a gene; V was cut back by 4 bases and J by 3 bases. The CDR3 DNA sequence: TGTGCCAGCAGTGCCCCACAAACAGGGGACTATGGCTACACCTTC. It specifies CASSAPQTGDYGYTF.

The chain links TRBV6-5 to TRBJ1-1; perhaps TRBD1 as D (5 bases). V dropped 2 bases and J dropped 5 bases, with 12 bases sitting between them. The CDR3 runs 14 residues. Germline CDR1 and CDR2: MNHEY and SVGAGI. The CDR3 sequence: CASSYGVGGTEAFF. The CDR3 bases are TGTGCCAGCAGTTACGGGGTGGGGGGTACTGAAGCTTTCTTT.

The chain recombines TRBV30 with TRBJ2-7; perhaps TRBD1 as D (5 bases). The CDR3 loop spans 14 amino acids. V lost 2 bases to trimming and J lost 3 bases, with 14 bases between them. From germline, CDR1 is GTSNPN and CDR2 SVGIG (reference sequence). The CDR3 reads CAWSTTAVLYEQYF. The CDR3 nucleotides read TGTGCCTGGAGTACGACAGCCGTCCTCTACGAGCAGTACTTC.

The V call is TRBV27, the J call TRBJ1-1; D is perhaps TRBD1 (6 bases). There are 14 residues in the CDR3. Germline CDR1 and CDR2: MNHEY and SMNVEV (reference sequence). Deletions cut 7 bases from V and 1 base from J, with 13 bases between. In nucleotides, the CDR3 is TGTGCCAGCAATGATAGGACAGAGAACACTGAAGCTTTCTTT. This gives the protein CASNDRTENTEAFF.

The chain is built from TRBV5-1 and TRBJ2-5; D uncertain. The germline V and J ends were trimmed by 3 bases and 2 bases, with 5 bases remaining between them. The CDR3 spans 12 residues. Germline-derived CDR1 and CDR2 are SGHRS and YFSETQ. The CDR3 DNA is TGCGCCAGCAGCTCAGGACAAGAGACCCAGTACTTC. It codes for CASSSGQETQYF.

V gene TRBV7-9 combines with J gene TRBJ2-1; 9 nucleotides line up with TRBD2. This CDR3 has 14 amino acids. Germline V gene lookup returns CDR1 SEHNR and CDR2 FQNEAQ (reference sequence). V lost 5 bases, J lost 7 bases, and 6 bases stayed unmatched. CDR3 protein: CASSRAGGVNEQFF. The DNA of the CDR3 is TGTGCCAGCAGCCGCGCGGGAGGGGTGAATGAGCAGTTCTTC.

The rearrangement links TRBV12-5 to TRBJ2-3; D might be TRBD1 (5 bases). Trimming took off 5 bases at V and 7 bases at J, with 16 bases between the two ends. The germline V gene encodes CDR1 LGHNT and CDR2 FRNRAP. This CDR3 has 14 residues. The CDR3 nucleotides are TGTGCTAGTGGTCCCTCGGGCAGGGCGAATACGCAGTATTTT. It translates to CASGPSGRANTQYF.

The chain uses TRBV4-3 and TRBJ2-4; 9 bases map to TRBD1. V lost 1 base and J lost 1; bases outside the gene matches: 14. The germline CDR1 and CDR2 sequences are LGHNA and YSLEER. This CDR3 has 20 residues. The CDR3 nucleotides are TGCGCCAGCAGCCAAGTCCGGGACAGGGCTTCTTTTTCGGCCAAAAACATTCAGTACTTC. This translates into CASSQVRDRASFSAKNIQYF.

The rearrangement joins TRBV6-1 to TRBJ2-1; TRBD2 matches 11 bases. This CDR3 has 13 residues. V lost 8 bases and J lost 7; bases outside the gene matches: 4. CDR1 MNHNS and CDR2 SASEGT come from the germline V gene. The CDR3 protein is CASGTSGGNEQFF. In DNA, the CDR3 is TGTGCCAGCGGGACTAGCGGTGGGAATGAGCAGTTCTTC.

The CDR3 loop is CASSLQGGTEAFF. The CDR3, as DNA: TGCGCCAGCAGCCTCCAGGGGGGCACTGAAGCTTTCTTT. The chain uses TRBV10-1 and TRBJ1-1; 7 nucleotides match TRBD1. Germline CDR1 and CDR2: WNHNN and SYGVQD (reference sequence). V lost 6 bases, J lost 4 bases, and 5 bases stayed unmatched. CDR3 length: 13 residues.

The chain combines TRBV18 with TRBJ1-1; D not resolved. The CDR3 has 13 residues. Trimming took off 8 bases at V and 0 bases at J, with 10 bases between the two ends. Germline values: CDR1 KGHSH, CDR2 LQKENI. The CDR3, as DNA: TGTGCCAGCGGCGGCAGTATGAACACTGAAGCTTTCTTT. Its translation: CASGGSMNTEAFF.

In regard to this clone: The same CDR3 arises from other DNA sequences in this sample as well. This sequence joins TRBV30 and TRBJ2-7, with D perhaps matching TRBD2 (5 bases). Germline V gene lookup returns CDR1 GTSNPN and CDR2 SVGIG (reference sequence). This CDR3 contains 11 residues. Trimming removed 3 bases at V and 7 bases at J, with 10 bases between. CDR3 sequence reads: CAWRMGVEQYF. CDR3 sequence (DNA): TGTGCCTGGAGGATGGGAGTTGAGCAGTACTTC.

This clone was recorded a few times. V and J are TRBV14 and TRBJ1-1, with D uncertain. V lost 4 bases to trimming and J lost 0 bases, with 9 bases between them. Germline-derived CDR1 and CDR2 are SGHDN and FVKESK. The CDR3 is 14 amino acids. CDR3 loop: CASSPNRMNTEAFF. CDR3 DNA sequence: TGTGCCAGCAGCCCCAACAGAATGAACACTGAAGCTTTCTTT.

The chain recombines TRBV7-2 with TRBJ2-5; D unclear. V was clipped by 7 bases and J by 3 bases, with 6 bases between them. Per germline, CDR1 SGHTA and CDR2 FQGNSA. The CDR3 sequence is 11 residues long. This CDR3 is CASTTKETQYF. In nucleotides, the CDR3 is TGTGCCAGCACCACTAAAGAGACCCAGTACTTC.

A few counts support this clone. A read error may account for a junction end that differs from germline. V gene TRBV7-9 combines with J gene TRBJ2-7; 8 positions match TRBD2. This CDR3 spans 17 amino acids. Germline V gene data show CDR1 as SEHNR and CDR2 as FQNEAQ (reference sequence). The DNA for the CDR3 is TGTTCCAGCAGCTTAGTGCTCTCCACTAGCGGTACCTACGAGCAGTACTTC. Its protein is CSSSLVLSTSGTYEQYF.

Notes on this clone: One junction end disagrees with the germline gene, perhaps due to a read error. The chain employs TRBV7-9 and TRBJ1-1; D ambiguous. This CDR3 comprises 17 residues. Germline assignment: CDR1 SEHNR and CDR2 FQNEAQ (reference sequence). CDR3 protein: CSSSLALGLGRNTEAFF. CDR3 nucleotide sequence: TGTTCCAGCAGCTTAGCGCTGGGCCTGGGGAGGAACACTGAAGCTTTCTTT. Drawing the rest from reference TRBV7-9 and TRBJ1-1, the complete variable domain is DTGVSQNPRHKITKRGQNVTFRCDPISEHNRLYWYRQTLGQGPEFLTYFQNEAQLEKSRLLSDRFSAERPKGSFSTLEIQRTEQGDSAMYLCSSSLALGLGRNTEAFFGQGTRLTVV.

The table lists this clone with a few counts. Here the CDR3 reads CASSLDPARGGRDTQYF. In nucleotides, the CDR3 is TGTGCCAGCAGCTTAGATCCTGCGCGGGGGGGCCGAGATACGCAGTATTTT. J is TRBJ2-3 and V is TRBV11-2; 9 bases are shared with TRBD2. The CDR3 totals 17 residues. V dropped 0 bases and J dropped 5; count of bases not matched to a gene: 9. Germline V lookup: CDR1 SGHAT, CDR2 FQNNGV.